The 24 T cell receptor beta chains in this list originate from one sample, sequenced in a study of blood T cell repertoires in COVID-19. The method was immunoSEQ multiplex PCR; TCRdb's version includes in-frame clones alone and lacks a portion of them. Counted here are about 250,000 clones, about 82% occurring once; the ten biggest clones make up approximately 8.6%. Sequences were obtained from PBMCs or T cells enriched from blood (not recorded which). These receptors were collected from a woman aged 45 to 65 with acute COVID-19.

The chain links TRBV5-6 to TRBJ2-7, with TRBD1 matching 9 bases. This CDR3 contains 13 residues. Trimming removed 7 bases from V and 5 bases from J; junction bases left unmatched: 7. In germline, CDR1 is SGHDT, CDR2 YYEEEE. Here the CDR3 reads CASRGQGGHEQYF. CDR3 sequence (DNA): TGTGCCAGCCGGGGACAGGGAGGCCACGAGCAGTACTTC.

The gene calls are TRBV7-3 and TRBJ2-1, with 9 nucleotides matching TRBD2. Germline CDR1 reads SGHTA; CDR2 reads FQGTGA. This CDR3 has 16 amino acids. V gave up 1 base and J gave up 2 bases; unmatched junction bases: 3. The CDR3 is CASSLSGGATYNEQFF. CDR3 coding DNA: TGTGCCAGCAGCTTAAGCGGGGGGGCCACCTACAATGAGCAGTTCTTC. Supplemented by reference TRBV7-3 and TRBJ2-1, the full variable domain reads GAGVSQTPSNKVTEKGKYVELRCDPISGHTALYWYRQSLGQGPEFLIYFQGTGAADDSGLPNDRFFAVRPEGSVSTLKIQRTERGDSAVYLCASSLSGGATYNEQFFGPGTRLTVL.

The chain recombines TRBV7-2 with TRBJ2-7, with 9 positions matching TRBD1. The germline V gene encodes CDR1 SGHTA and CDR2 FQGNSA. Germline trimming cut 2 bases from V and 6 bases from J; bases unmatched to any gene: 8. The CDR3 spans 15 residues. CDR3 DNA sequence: TGTGCCAGCAGCTTATCCGGGACAGGGTTTGGCGAGCAGTACTTC. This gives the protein CASSLSGTGFGEQYF.

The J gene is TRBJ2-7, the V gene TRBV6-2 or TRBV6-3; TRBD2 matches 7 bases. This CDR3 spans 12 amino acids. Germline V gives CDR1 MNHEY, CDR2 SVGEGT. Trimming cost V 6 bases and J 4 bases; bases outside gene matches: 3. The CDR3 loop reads CASSPSGYEQYF. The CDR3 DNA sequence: TGTGCCAGCAGCCCTAGCGGATACGAGCAGTACTTC.

The CDR3 is CASSSRTGVYGYTF. The CDR3 nucleotides read TGTGCCAGCAGCTCACGGACAGGGGTTTATGGCTACACCTTC. J is TRBJ1-2 and V is TRBV13; 9 positions match TRBD1. Germline CDR1 reads PRHDT; CDR2 reads FYEKMQ (reference sequence). This CDR3 is built from 14 residues. V lost 4 bases to trimming and J lost 5 bases; unmatched junction nucleotides: 5.

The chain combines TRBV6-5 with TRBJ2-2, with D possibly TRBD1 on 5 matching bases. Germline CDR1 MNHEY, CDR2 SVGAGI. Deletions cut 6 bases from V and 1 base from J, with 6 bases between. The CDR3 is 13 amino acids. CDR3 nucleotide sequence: TGTGCCAGCAGGACAGAGAACACCGGGGAGCTGTTTTTT. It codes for CASRTENTGELFF.

For the CDR3, the DNA is TGCGCCAGCAGCTTCGGACAGGGGGGCACGCAGTATTTT. The encoded protein is CASSFGQGGTQYF. The chain is built from TRBV5-1 and TRBJ2-3; 10 positions match TRBD1. V trimming: 2 bases; J trimming: 9 bases; junction bases outside the gene matches: 3. Germline V gene lookup returns CDR1 SGHRS and CDR2 YFSETQ. This CDR3 has 13 residues.

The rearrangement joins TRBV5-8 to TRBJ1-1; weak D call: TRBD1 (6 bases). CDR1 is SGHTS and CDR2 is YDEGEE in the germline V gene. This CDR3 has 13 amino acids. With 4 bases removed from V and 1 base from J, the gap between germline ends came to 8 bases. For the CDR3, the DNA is TGTGCCAGCAGCCGGGGACAGAACACTGAAGCTTTCTTT. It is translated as CASSRGQNTEAFF.

In nucleotides, the CDR3 is TGTGCCAGCGCCTACAGGGATATCGGTCAGCCCCAGCATTTT. Translated, it gives CASAYRDIGQPQHF. The chain carries TRBV27 and TRBJ1-5; D is possibly TRBD1 (6 bases). From germline, CDR1 is MNHEY and CDR2 SMNVEV (reference sequence). This CDR3 has 14 amino acids. V was cut by 8 bases and J by 6 bases, with 17 bases left in between.

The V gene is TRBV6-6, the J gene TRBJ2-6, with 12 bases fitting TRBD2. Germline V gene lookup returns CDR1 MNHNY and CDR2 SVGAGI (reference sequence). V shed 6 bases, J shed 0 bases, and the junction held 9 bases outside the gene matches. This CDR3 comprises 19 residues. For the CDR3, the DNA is TGTGCCAGCAGGCGAACGACTAGCGGGGGTAACTCTGGGGCCAACGTCCTGACTTTC. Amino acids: CASRRTTSGGNSGANVLTF.

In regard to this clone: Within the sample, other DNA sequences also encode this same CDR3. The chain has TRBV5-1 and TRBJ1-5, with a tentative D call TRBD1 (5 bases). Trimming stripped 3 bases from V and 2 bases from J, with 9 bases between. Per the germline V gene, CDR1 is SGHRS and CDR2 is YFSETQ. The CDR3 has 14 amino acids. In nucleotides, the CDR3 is TGCGCCAGCAGCTCGTCGGGGGGCAATCAGCCCCAGCATTTT. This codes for CASSSSGGNQPQHF. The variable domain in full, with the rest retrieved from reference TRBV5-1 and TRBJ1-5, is KAGVTQTPRYLIKTRGQQVTLSCSPISGHRSVSWYQQTPGQGLQFLFEYFSETQRNKGNFPGRFSGRQFSNSRSEMNVSTLELGDSALYLCASSSSGGNQPQHFGDGTRLSIL.

CDR3 nucleotide sequence: TGTGCCTGGAGGTCCCGCGACATGGCGATTAACTATGGCTACACCTTC. Translating it yields CAWRSRDMAINYGYTF. This chain links TRBV30 with TRBJ1-2; no reliable D call. Germline loops: CDR1 GTSNPN, CDR2 SVGIG (reference sequence). Trimming pared 3 bases from V and 1 base from J, leaving 18 bases between. The CDR3 sequence is 16 residues long.

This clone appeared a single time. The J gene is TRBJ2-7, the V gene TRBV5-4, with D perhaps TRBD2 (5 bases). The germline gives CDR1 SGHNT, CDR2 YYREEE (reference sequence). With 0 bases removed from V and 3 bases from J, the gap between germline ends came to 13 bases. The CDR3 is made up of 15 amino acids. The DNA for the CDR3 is TGTGCCAGCAGCTTGGGGGTTCTGGGGAGCTACGAGCAGTACTTC. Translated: CASSLGVLGSYEQYF.

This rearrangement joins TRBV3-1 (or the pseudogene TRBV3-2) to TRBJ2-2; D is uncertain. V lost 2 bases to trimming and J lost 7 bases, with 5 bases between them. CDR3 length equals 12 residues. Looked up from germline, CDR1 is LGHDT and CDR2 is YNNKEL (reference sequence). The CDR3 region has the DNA TGTGCCAGCAGCCAACCCGGCGGGGAGCTGTTTTTT. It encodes CASSQPGGELFF.

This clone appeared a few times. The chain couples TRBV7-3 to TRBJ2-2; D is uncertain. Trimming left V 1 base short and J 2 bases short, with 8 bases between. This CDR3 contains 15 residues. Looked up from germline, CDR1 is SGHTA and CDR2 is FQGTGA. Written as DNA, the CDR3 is TGTGCCAGCAGCTTAAGGCACCCAAACACCGGGGAGCTGTTTTTT. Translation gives CASSLRHPNTGELFF. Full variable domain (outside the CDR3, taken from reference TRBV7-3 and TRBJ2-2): GAGVSQTPSNKVTEKGKYVELRCDPISGHTALYWYRQSLGQGPEFLIYFQGTGAADDSGLPNDRFFAVRPEGSVSTLKIQRTERGDSAVYLCASSLRHPNTGELFFGEGSRLTVL.

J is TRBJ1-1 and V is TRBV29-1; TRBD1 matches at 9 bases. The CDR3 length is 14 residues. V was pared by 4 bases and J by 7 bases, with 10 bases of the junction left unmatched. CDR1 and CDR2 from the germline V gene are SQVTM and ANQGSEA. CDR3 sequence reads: CSVGFLGQGLEAFF. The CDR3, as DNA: TGCAGCGTTGGGTTCTTGGGACAGGGTCTTGAAGCTTTCTTT. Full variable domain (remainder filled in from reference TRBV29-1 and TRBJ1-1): SAVISQKPSRDICQRGTSLTIQCQVDSQVTMMFWYRQQPGQSLTLIATANQGSEATYESGFVIDKFPISRPNLTFSTLTVSNMSPEDSSIYLCSVGFLGQGLEAFFGQGTRLTVV.

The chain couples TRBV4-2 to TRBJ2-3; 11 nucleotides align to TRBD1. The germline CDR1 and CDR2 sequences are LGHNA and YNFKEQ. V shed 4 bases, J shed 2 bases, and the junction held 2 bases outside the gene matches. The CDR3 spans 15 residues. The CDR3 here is CASSPGQGDTDTQYF. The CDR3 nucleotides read TGTGCCAGCAGCCCGGGACAGGGGGACACAGATACGCAGTATTTT.

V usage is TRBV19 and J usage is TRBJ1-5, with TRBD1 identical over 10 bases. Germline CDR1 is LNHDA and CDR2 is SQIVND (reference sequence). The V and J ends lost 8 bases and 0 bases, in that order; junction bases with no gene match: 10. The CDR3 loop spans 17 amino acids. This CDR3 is CASAGGQGGVSNQPQHF. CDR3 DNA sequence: TGTGCCAGTGCGGGCGGACAGGGGGGAGTTAGCAATCAGCCCCAGCATTTT.

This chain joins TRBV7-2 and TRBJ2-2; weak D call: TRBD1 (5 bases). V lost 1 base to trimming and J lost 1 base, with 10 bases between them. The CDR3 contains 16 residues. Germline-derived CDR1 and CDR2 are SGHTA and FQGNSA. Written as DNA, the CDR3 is TGTGCCAGCAGCTTAGTAGGGGCAGGGAACACCGGGGAGCTGTTTTTT. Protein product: CASSLVGAGNTGELFF. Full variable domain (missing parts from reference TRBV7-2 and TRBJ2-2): GAGVSQSPSNKVTEKGKDVELRCDPISGHTALYWYRQSLGQGLEFLIYFQGNSAPDKSGLPSDRFSAERTGGSVSTLTIQRTQQEDSAVYLCASSLVGAGNTGELFFGEGSRLTVL.

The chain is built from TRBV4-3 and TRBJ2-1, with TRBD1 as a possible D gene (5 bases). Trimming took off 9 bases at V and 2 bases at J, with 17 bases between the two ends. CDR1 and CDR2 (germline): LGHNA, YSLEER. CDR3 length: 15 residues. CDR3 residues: CASRSVGDPYNEQFF. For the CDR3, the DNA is TGCGCCAGTCGGTCGGTAGGGGATCCCTACAATGAGCAGTTCTTC.

The CDR3 DNA follows: TGTGCCACCGATATTTCAAGAGCTGAAGCTTTCTTT. This sequence encodes CATDISRAEAFF. V gene TRBV7-2 combines with J gene TRBJ1-1; no firm D call. The CDR3 is 12 amino acids. Between the trimmed V and J ends, which lost 10 bases and 6 bases, there was a span of 15 bases. Germline values: CDR1 SGHTA, CDR2 FQGNSA. Supplemented by reference TRBV7-2 and TRBJ1-1, the full variable domain reads GAGVSQSPSNKVTEKGKDVELRCDPISGHTALYWYRQSLGQGLEFLIYFQGNSAPDKSGLPSDRFSAERTGGSVSTLTIQRTQQEDSAVYLCATDISRAEAFFGQGTRLTVV.

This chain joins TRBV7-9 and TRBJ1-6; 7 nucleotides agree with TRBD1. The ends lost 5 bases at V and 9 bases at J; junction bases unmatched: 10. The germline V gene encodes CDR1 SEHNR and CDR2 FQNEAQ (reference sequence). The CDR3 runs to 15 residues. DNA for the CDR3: TGTGCCAGCAGCCGACAGGGTTCGGAATTTTCACCCCTCCACTTT. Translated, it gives CASSRQGSEFSPLHF.

The CDR3 region is CSAHRVEKLFF. The CDR3 DNA reads as TGCAGTGCTCACAGGGTTGAAAAACTGTTTTTT. The chain has TRBV20-1 and TRBJ1-4; D perhaps matches TRBD1 (6 bases). The V and J ends lost 5 bases and 7 bases respectively, with 8 bases between them. CDR1 DFQATT and CDR2 SNEGSKA come from the germline V gene (reference sequence). The CDR3 loop spans 11 amino acids.

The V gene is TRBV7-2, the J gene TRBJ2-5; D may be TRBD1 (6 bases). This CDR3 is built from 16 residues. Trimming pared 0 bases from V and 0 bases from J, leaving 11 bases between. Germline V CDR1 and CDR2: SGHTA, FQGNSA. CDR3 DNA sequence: TGTGCCAGCAGCTTAGCGCATGGACAGTACCAAGAGACCCAGTACTTC. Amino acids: CASSLAHGQYQETQYF.